Presented here are 13 T cell receptor beta chains from one specimen sequenced in a study of PD-L1 blockade in urothelial cancer. Profiled with immunoSEQ multiplex PCR; TCRdb holds only in-frame clones, not every one. Of 90,000 or so clones in the sample, nearly 90% were seen once. Time point in this sample: pretreatment peripheral blood. The sequenced sample was PBMCs, obtained around atezolizumab (anti-PD-L1) treatment. These receptors originate from a man between 60 and 75 years old with urothelial cancer.

The chain recombines TRBV6-4 with TRBJ2-1; weak D call: TRBD2 (5 bases). The germline V gene encodes CDR1 MRHNA and CDR2 SNTAGT. The V end lost 5 bases, the J end lost 0 bases, and 8 bases lay between the germline ends. CDR3 length: 14 amino acids. CDR3 loop: CASSLEGSYNEQFF. In DNA form, the CDR3 reads TGTGCCAGCAGTCTCGAGGGCTCCTACAATGAGCAGTTCTTC.

This clone occurred a few times. This chain connects TRBV4-2 to TRBJ2-1; 11 bases fit TRBD2. This CDR3 comprises 18 residues. V trimming: 1 base; J trimming: 3 bases; junction bases outside the gene matches: 8. In germline, CDR1 is LGHNA, CDR2 YNFKEQ. The CDR3: CASSQVGLAGGFYNEQFF. The CDR3 nucleotides read TGTGCCAGCAGCCAAGTGGGGCTAGCGGGGGGATTCTACAATGAGCAGTTCTTC.

The V gene is TRBV10-2, the J gene TRBJ2-1, with D possibly matching TRBD2 (6 bases). The CDR3 extends over 17 amino acids. Germline values: CDR1 WSHSY, CDR2 SAAADI. V lost 4 bases and J 8 bases, leaving 24 bases between the germline ends. For the CDR3, the DNA is TGCGCCAGCAGTGGGGATACTCGGGGGATTTCTTTCGATGAGCAGTTCTTC. This gives the protein CASSGDTRGISFDEQFF.

The chain carries TRBV5-1 and TRBJ2-3; the D gene is possibly TRBD2 (5 bases). V dropped 4 bases and J dropped 3 bases, with 12 bases sitting between them. Germline values: CDR1 SGHRS, CDR2 YFSETQ. The CDR3 is made up of 14 amino acids. Written as DNA, the CDR3 is TGCGCCAGCAGCATACTAGGCCAAACAGATACGCAGTATTTT. Protein sequence: CASSILGQTDTQYF.

This sequence joins TRBV9 and TRBJ2-5, with D tentatively TRBD1 (7 bases). CDR3 length: 16 amino acids. Between the trimmed V and J ends, which lost 2 bases and 2 bases, there was a span of 16 bases. Germline V gene lookup returns CDR1 SGDLS and CDR2 YYNGEE. The DNA of the CDR3 is TGTGCCAGCAGCGTCAGTGGAGGGGGCTATCAAGAGACCCAGTACTTC. As protein: CASSVSGGGYQETQYF.

The chain combines TRBV6-1 with TRBJ2-3; 7 bases are a match to TRBD1. This CDR3 has 16 residues. Trimming at V came to 2 bases and at J to 3 bases, leaving 8 bases not matched to a gene. The germline V gene has CDR1 MNHNS and CDR2 SASEGT. The CDR3 spells CASSEYRTGITDTQYF. The DNA of the CDR3 is TGTGCCAGCAGTGAATACCGGACAGGTATAACAGATACGCAGTATTTT.

The genes are TRBV7-2 and TRBJ1-2, with 7 nucleotides matching TRBD1. CDR1 is SGHTA, CDR2 FQGNSA, per germline. The CDR3 spans 14 residues. The J segment lost 6 bases and the V segment lost 6 bases, leaving 10 bases of the junction unmatched. CDR3 residues: CASSSTGSANGYTF. The CDR3 nucleotides read TGTGCCAGCAGTTCGACAGGGTCTGCCAATGGCTACACCTTC. The full variable domain, in which reference TRBV7-2 and TRBJ1-2 provide the parts outside the CDR3, is GAGVSQSPSNKVTEKGKDVELRCDPISGHTALYWYRQSLGQGLEFLIYFQGNSAPDKSGLPSDRFSAERTGGSVSTLTIQRTQQEDSAVYLCASSSTGSANGYTFGSGTRLTVV.

The genes are TRBV5-1 and TRBJ2-3, with 14 bases that match TRBD2. V trimming: 4 bases; J trimming: 6 bases; junction bases outside the gene matches: 7. Germline values: CDR1 SGHRS, CDR2 YFSETQ. The CDR3 length is 16 residues. The CDR3 loop is CASSVPTSGGADTQYF. The CDR3 DNA is TGCGCCAGCAGCGTTCCGACTAGCGGGGGGGCCGATACGCAGTATTTT.

The chain is built from TRBV7-2 and TRBJ1-5; 8 bases map to TRBD1. The CDR3 covers 13 residues. CDR1 is SGHTA and CDR2 is FQGNSA in the germline V gene. V was pared by 5 bases and J by 4 bases, with 1 base of the junction left unmatched. This CDR3 is CASSRTGNQPQHF. The DNA of the CDR3 is TGTGCCAGCAGCCGGACAGGGAATCAGCCCCAGCATTTT.

J is TRBJ2-7 and V is TRBV7-9; D perhaps matches TRBD2 (7 bases). The V and J ends lost 5 bases and 5 bases respectively, with 16 bases between them. The CDR3 extends over 14 amino acids. Germline assignment: CDR1 SEHNR and CDR2 FQNEAQ (reference sequence). In DNA form, the CDR3 reads TGTGCCAGCAGCCTAGGGGGGGTGTGGAACGAGCAGTACTTC. Its translation is CASSLGGVWNEQYF.

The CDR3 nucleotides are TGTGCCATCAGTAGTTCTAAGGACAGGGTTAGCACAGATACGCAGTATTTT. It encodes CAISSSKDRVSTDTQYF. V is TRBV10-3 and J is TRBJ2-3; 8 bases fit TRBD1. With V trimmed by 5 bases and J by 0 bases, 10 bases remained unmatched. The CDR3 contains 17 residues. Germline-derived CDR1 and CDR2 are ENHRY and SYGVKD.

V and J are TRBV11-2 and TRBJ1-6; D not resolved. Germline V gene data show CDR1 as SGHAT and CDR2 as FQNNGV. The V end lost 5 bases, the J end lost 7 bases, and 9 bases lay between the germline ends. The CDR3 covers 13 residues. The CDR3 DNA reads TGTGCCAGCAGCCGAGGATACAATTCACCCCTCCACTTT. Its protein is CASSRGYNSPLHF. Variable domain in full (rest from reference TRBV11-2 and TRBJ1-6): EAGVAQSPRYKIIEKRQSVAFWCNPISGHATLYWYQQILGQGPKLLIQFQNNGVVDDSQLPKDRFSAERLKGVDSTLKIQPAKLEDSAVYLCASSRGYNSPLHFGNGTRLTVT.

V is TRBV19 and J is TRBJ1-2, with D unclear. Germline V gene sequence: CDR1 LNHDA, CDR2 SQIVND (reference sequence). V was clipped by 3 bases and J by 0 bases, with 5 bases between them. CDR3 length: 13 residues. The CDR3 reads CASSITSNYGYTF. CDR3 DNA sequence: TGTGCCAGTAGTATTACATCTAACTATGGCTACACCTTC.